These 21 T cell receptor beta chains came from one sample sequenced in a study of cytomegalovirus exposure and HLA in healthy donors. 60 Vbeta and 13 Jbeta primers were used in PCR. Profiling relied on immunoSEQ multiplex PCR, and the TCRdb table lists in-frame clones only, not all of them. The table shows 75,000 to 90,000 clones, with just under 80% occurring only once. The source material was PBMCs. The source of these receptors is a woman in her forties in good health and CMV-seropositive.

The chain recombines TRBV6-1 with TRBJ2-5; 9 bases map to TRBD1. Germline V lookup: CDR1 MNHNS, CDR2 SASEGT. V was pared by 4 bases and J by 4 bases, with 4 bases of the junction left unmatched. This CDR3 has 14 amino acids. The CDR3 DNA reads as TGTGCCAGCAGTGTAACAGGGGGCACAGAGACCCAGTACTTC. Its translation: CASSVTGGTETQYF.

This clone appeared a few times. The chain uses TRBV2 and TRBJ2-7; 12 nucleotides align to TRBD2. The CDR3 consists of 13 residues. V lost 4 bases to trimming and J lost 7 bases; unmatched junction nucleotides: 2. CDR1 is SNHLY and CDR2 is FYNNEI in the germline V gene. This chain's CDR3 is CASSALAGGEQYF. For the CDR3, the DNA is TGTGCCAGCAGTGCTCTAGCGGGGGGGGAGCAGTACTTC.

This chain joins TRBV10-3 and TRBJ1-6, with 7 bases identical to TRBD1. Germline trimming cut 4 bases from V and 5 bases from J; bases unmatched to any gene: 11. CDR1 ENHRY and CDR2 SYGVKD come from the germline V gene. This CDR3 spans 17 amino acids. The CDR3: CAISVLLPGTDNSPLHF. The CDR3 DNA reads as TGTGCCATCAGTGTCCTCCTCCCCGGGACAGATAATTCACCCCTCCACTTT.

There are a few counts of this clone. J is TRBJ2-3 and V is TRBV19; TRBD1 agrees at 10 bases. J was trimmed by 4 bases and V by 5 bases; bases with no gene match: 15. The CDR3 has 18 residues. CDR1 and CDR2 from the germline V gene are LNHDA and SQIVND (reference sequence). The CDR3 loop reads CASSLKIRQGARSDTQYF. DNA of the CDR3: TGTGCCAGTAGTCTCAAGATCAGACAGGGGGCGCGGTCAGATACGCAGTATTTT. Drawing the rest from reference TRBV19 and TRBJ2-3, the complete variable domain is DGGITQSPKYLFRKEGQNVTLSCEQNLNHDAMYWYRQDPGQGLRLIYYSQIVNDFQKGDIAEGYSVSREKKESFPLTVTSAQKNPTAFYLCASSLKIRQGARSDTQYFGPGTRLTVL.

The chain carries TRBV11-2 and TRBJ2-1; TRBD2 matches 12 bases. The V gene end was trimmed by 5 bases and the J gene end by 4 bases; junction bases not matched to a gene: 6. The V gene's germline CDR1 is SGHAT and CDR2 FQNNGV. The length of the CDR3 is 16 residues. The CDR3 here is CASSHRLAGVYNEQFF. CDR3 nucleotide sequence: TGTGCCAGCAGCCACAGACTAGCGGGGGTTTACAATGAGCAGTTCTTC. Full variable domain (rest looked up from reference TRBV11-2 and TRBJ2-1): EAGVAQSPRYKIIEKRQSVAFWCNPISGHATLYWYQQILGQGPKLLIQFQNNGVVDDSQLPKDRFSAERLKGVDSTLKIQPAKLEDSAVYLCASSHRLAGVYNEQFFGPGTRLTVL.

The gene calls are TRBV9 and TRBJ1-1; D remains unclear. Trimming left V 3 bases short and J 0 bases short, with 12 bases between. The length of the CDR3 is 15 residues. Germline CDR1 reads SGDLS; CDR2 reads YYNGEE. CDR3 region: CASSATGTMNTEAFF. DNA for the CDR3: TGTGCCAGCAGCGCAACGGGAACTATGAACACTGAAGCTTTCTTT.

The CDR3 region is CASSQERIGNQPQHF. CDR3 DNA: TGCGCCAGCAGCCAAGAAAGAATAGGCAATCAGCCCCAGCATTTT. The rearrangement uses TRBV4-3 and TRBJ1-5, with no clear D. The CDR3 extends over 15 amino acids. Per the germline V gene, CDR1 is LGHNA and CDR2 is YSLEER. V was cut by 0 bases and J by 2 bases, with 8 bases left in between.

Here the CDR3 reads CASSGLTGTSLIIQYF. CDR3 nucleotides: TGTGCCAGCAGTGGCCTTACGGGGACTAGCCTTATCATTCAGTACTTC. This chain links TRBV6-1 with TRBJ2-4; 9 bases agree with TRBD2. The ends lost 4 bases at V and 9 bases at J; junction bases unmatched: 13. CDR1 is MNHNS, CDR2 SASEGT, per germline. The CDR3 spans 16 residues.

The rearrangement links TRBV19 to TRBJ2-1; 12 nucleotides match TRBD2. The CDR3 has 15 amino acids. The germline V gene encodes CDR1 LNHDA and CDR2 SQIVND (reference sequence). V shed 5 bases and J 8 bases; nucleotides not matched to a gene: 7. CDR3 coding DNA: TGTGCCAGTAGTTCCCCTAGCGGGGGGGTGGATGAGCAGTTCTTC. Protein sequence: CASSSPSGGVDEQFF.

This sequence joins TRBV19 and TRBJ2-7, with 11 bases that match TRBD1. The CDR3 contains 12 residues. The V segment lost 10 bases and the J segment 7 bases; nucleotides outside the gene matches: 6. The germline V gene has CDR1 LNHDA and CDR2 SQIVND (reference sequence). This CDR3 is CATGQGAREQYF. The CDR3 DNA follows: TGTGCCACCGGACAGGGGGCAAGGGAGCAGTACTTC.

V usage is TRBV4-1 and J usage is TRBJ1-6, with D uncertain. Germline CDR1 MGHRA, CDR2 YSYEKL. V gave up 0 bases and J gave up 7 bases, with 7 bases separating them. The CDR3 loop spans 14 amino acids. CDR3 DNA: TGCGCCAGCAGCCAAGAGGAGGGAAATTCACCCCTCCACTTT. Its protein is CASSQEEGNSPLHF.

This chain uses TRBV2 with TRBJ2-7; 7 nucleotides match TRBD1. The germline gives CDR1 SNHLY, CDR2 FYNNEI. CDR3 length equals 15 residues. Germline trimming cut 2 bases from V and 6 bases from J; bases unmatched to any gene: 10. DNA for the CDR3: TGTGCCAGCAGTGAAATTAGGGCAGGGGGTGCCGAGCAGTACTTC. It codes for CASSEIRAGGAEQYF.

The rearrangement joins TRBV7-2 to TRBJ2-3; D unresolved. Germline-derived CDR1 and CDR2 are SGHTA and FQGNSA. CDR3 length: 15 residues. V was clipped by 4 bases and J by 1 base, with 12 bases between them. The CDR3 DNA reads as TGTGCCAGCAGCTCGCGCGAACTCGGCACAGATACGCAGTATTTT. This gives the protein CASSSRELGTDTQYF.

In its sample, this clone was seen a few times. This chain joins TRBV19 and TRBJ2-2; 8 nucleotides line up with TRBD1. This CDR3 contains 14 residues. Trimming cost V 8 bases and J 4 bases; bases outside gene matches: 6. CDR1 is LNHDA and CDR2 is SQIVND in the germline V gene (reference sequence). The CDR3 DNA is TGTGCCAGTTTTGGACAGGGTCGCACCGGGGAGCTGTTTTTT. This encodes CASFGQGRTGELFF.

The genes are TRBV18 and TRBJ2-1; 7 positions match TRBD1. The CDR3 spans 15 residues. Germline trimming cut 6 bases from V and 2 bases from J; bases unmatched to any gene: 7. Germline CDR1 and CDR2: KGHSH and LQKENI. The CDR3 nucleotides read TGTGCCAGCTCTGTAGGGGGACAGACCTACAATGAGCAGTTCTTC. Amino acids: CASSVGGQTYNEQFF.

The rearrangement links TRBV4-2 to TRBJ2-3; TRBD2 agrees at 9 bases. This CDR3 has 17 residues. Germline V lookup: CDR1 LGHNA, CDR2 YNFKEQ. J gave up 2 bases and V 1 base, and 7 bases lay outside the gene matches. The CDR3 loop reads CASSQVGAGGVTDTQYF. The CDR3 DNA reads as TGTGCCAGCAGCCAAGTCGGGGCGGGGGGGGTCACAGATACGCAGTATTTT.

V is TRBV4-2 and J is TRBJ2-2, with D unclear. The CDR3 contains 15 residues. Trimming removed 2 bases at V and 6 bases at J, with 13 bases between. The germline CDR1 and CDR2 sequences are LGHNA and YNFKEQ. CDR3 in amino acids: CASSQSSRFPGELFF. In DNA, the CDR3 is TGTGCCAGCAGCCAATCGTCCCGGTTCCCCGGGGAGCTGTTTTTT.

In the case of this clone: One junction end disagrees with the germline gene, perhaps due to a read error. The rearrangement links TRBV6-1 to TRBJ2-3; maybe TRBD1 (6 bases). Per germline, CDR1 MNHNS and CDR2 SASEGT. This CDR3 has 15 amino acids. The CDR3 here is CANSERQEPTDTQYF. The CDR3 DNA follows: TGTGCCAACAGTGAAAGACAGGAGCCCACAGATACGCAGTATTTT.

This rearrangement joins TRBV21-1 to TRBJ1-5; TRBD1, the D gene given by the table, was not confirmed from the DNA. TRBV21-1 is annotated as a pseudogene. The length of the CDR3 is 14 residues. The CDR3 sequence: CASSPQDENQPQHF. The CDR3 DNA sequence: TGTGCCAGCAGTCCACAGGACGAAAATCAGCCCCAGCATTTT.

The count of this clone is one. The CDR3 sequence is CASSPAADTQYF. Here the CDR3 DNA reads TGTGCCAGCAGCCCGGCGGCGGATACGCAGTATTTT. The V call is TRBV7-2, the J call TRBJ2-3, with unresolved D. V gave up 5 bases and J gave up 6 bases, with 9 bases separating them. Germline CDR1 is SGHTA and CDR2 is FQGNSA. This CDR3 has 12 amino acids.

As to this clone: Sequence at one end of the junction differs from germline and may be a read error. The V gene is TRBV7-9, the J gene TRBJ2-5, with no clear D. This CDR3 has 12 residues. The germline V gene has CDR1 SEHNR and CDR2 FQNEAQ (reference sequence). DNA for the CDR3: TGTTCCAGCAGCTTAGCACTAGAGACCCAGTACTTC. It codes for CSSSLALETQYF.